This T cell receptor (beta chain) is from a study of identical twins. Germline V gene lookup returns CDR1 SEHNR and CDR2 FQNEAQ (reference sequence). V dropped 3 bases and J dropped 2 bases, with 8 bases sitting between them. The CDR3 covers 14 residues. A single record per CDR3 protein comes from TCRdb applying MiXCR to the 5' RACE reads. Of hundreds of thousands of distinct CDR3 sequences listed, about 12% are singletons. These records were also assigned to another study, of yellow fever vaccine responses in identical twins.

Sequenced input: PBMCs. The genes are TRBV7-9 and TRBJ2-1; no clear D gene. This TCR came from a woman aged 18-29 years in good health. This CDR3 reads CASSFLGPYNEQFF. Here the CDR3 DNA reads TGTGCCAGCAGCTTCCTAGGACCCTACAATGAGCAGTTCTTC. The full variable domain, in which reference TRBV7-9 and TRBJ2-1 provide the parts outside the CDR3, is DTGVSQNPRHKITKRGQNVTFRCDPISEHNRLYWYRQTLGQGPEFLTYFQNEAQLEKSRLLSDRFSAERPKGSFSTLEIQRTEQGDSAMYLCASSFLGPYNEQFFGPGTRLTVL.